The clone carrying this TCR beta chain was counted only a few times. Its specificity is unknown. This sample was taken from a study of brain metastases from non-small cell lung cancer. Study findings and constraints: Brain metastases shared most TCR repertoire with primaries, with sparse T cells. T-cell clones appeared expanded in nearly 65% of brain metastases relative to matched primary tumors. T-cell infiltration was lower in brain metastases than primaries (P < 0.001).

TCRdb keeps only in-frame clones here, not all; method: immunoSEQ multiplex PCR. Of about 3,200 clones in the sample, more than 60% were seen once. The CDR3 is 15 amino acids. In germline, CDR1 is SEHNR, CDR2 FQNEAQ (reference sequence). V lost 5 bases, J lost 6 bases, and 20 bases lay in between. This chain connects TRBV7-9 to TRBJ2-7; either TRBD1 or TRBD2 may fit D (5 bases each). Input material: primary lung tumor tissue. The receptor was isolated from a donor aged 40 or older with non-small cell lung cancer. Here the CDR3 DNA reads TGTGCCAGCAGCGTCGGCTATGGGGGTGCGGGCGAGCAGTACTTC. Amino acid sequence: CASSVGYGGAGEQYF.